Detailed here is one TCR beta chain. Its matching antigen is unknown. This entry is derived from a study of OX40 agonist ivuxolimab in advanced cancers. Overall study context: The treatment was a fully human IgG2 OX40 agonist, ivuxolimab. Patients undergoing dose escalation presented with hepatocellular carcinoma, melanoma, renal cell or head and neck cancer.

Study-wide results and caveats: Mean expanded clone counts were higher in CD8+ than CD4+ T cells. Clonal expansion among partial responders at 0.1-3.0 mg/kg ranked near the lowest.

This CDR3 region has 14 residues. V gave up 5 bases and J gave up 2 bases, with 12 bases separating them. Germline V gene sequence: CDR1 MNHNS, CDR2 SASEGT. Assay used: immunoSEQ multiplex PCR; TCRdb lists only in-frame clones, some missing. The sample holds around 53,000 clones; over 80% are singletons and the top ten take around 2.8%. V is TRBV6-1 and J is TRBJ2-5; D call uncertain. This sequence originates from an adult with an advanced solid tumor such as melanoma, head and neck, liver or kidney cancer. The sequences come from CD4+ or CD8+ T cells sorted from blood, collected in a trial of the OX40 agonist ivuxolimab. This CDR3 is CASSSLGPQETQYF. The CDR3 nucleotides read TGTGCCAGCAGTAGTCTCGGGCCACAAGAGACCCAGTACTTC.